This T cell receptor (beta chain) was found in a study of T cell responses to AZD1222 COVID-19 vaccine. Sequencing used immunoSEQ multiplex PCR; TCRdb keeps in-frame clones, though not all of them. The sample carries some 110,000 clones, roughly 90% recorded once. Germline CDR1 and CDR2: SGHNT and YYREEE (reference sequence). The CDR3 loop spans 14 amino acids. Trimming removed 0 bases from V and 7 bases from J, with 11 bases in between. The sequence came from an adult in good health. This specimen consisted of peripheral blood, obtained on day 0 of AZD1222 vaccination. The V gene is TRBV5-4, the J gene TRBJ1-5; no definite D call. The CDR3 DNA is TGTGCCAGCAGCTTGGACCGTGCGGGGCAGCCCCAGCATTTT. Its protein product is CASSLDRAGQPQHF.